This T cell receptor (beta chain) was recorded in a study of T cell repertoires in cytomegalovirus infection. For the study at large: Evidence of both CMV infection and a matching HLA type came from public TCR beta signatures. Notes on the study in general: HLA-C-restricted CMV clonotypes gave the most frequent clonotype in two of eight donors.

Germline V lookup: CDR1 GTSNPN, CDR2 SVGIG (reference sequence). The CDR3 is made up of 13 amino acids. Deletions cut 8 bases from V and 0 bases from J, with 13 bases between. This clonotype has ten or more counts. The antigen is undetermined. One entry per CDR3 protein results from TCRdb running MiXCR on the reads. The sample carries 76,000 or so distinct CDR3 sequences, 3.7% recorded once. The clonotype was recovered from a human donor in good health (CMV status not recorded). Some clones in this sample may be carry-over from other donors' samples. The material sequenced was PBMCs. The rearrangement uses TRBV30 and TRBJ1-1; perhaps TRBD1 as D (5 bases). The CDR3 sequence: CAGAGQVNTEAFF. The CDR3 DNA reads TGTGCCGGGGCGGGGCAGGTGAACACTGAAGCTTTCTTT.